This TCR beta chain is from a study of Graves' ophthalmopathy and Graves' hyperthyroidism. As for the study in general: There was a collection of peripheral blood at initial diagnosis, before any treatment.

RNA transcripts were the source from which TCR beta CDR3 regions were amplified. Second-round multiplex PCR came after a first-round RT-PCR that employed HTBI primers. TCRdb re-called the multiplex PCR reads with MiXCR, one entry per CDR3 protein. The sample includes fewer than 400,000 distinct CDR3 sequences, around 17% of them seen just once. CAS ≥3, NOSPECS ≥4, moderate-to-severe activity and duration under 3 months marked donors with ophthalmopathy. This clonotype was seen ten or more times. Sequenced sample: peripheral blood. This TCR was sampled from a young woman with Graves' ophthalmopathy.

CDR3 coding DNA: TGTGCCAGCAGCTTAGAAGTTGGACCGGTGGTCACTGAAGCTTTCTTT. Translating gives CASSLEVGPVVTEAFF. V usage is TRBV11-1 and J usage is TRBJ1-1; D call uncertain. This CDR3 has 16 residues. V was clipped by 1 base and J by 4 bases, with 16 bases between them. Germline CDR1 SGHAT, CDR2 FQDESV (reference sequence).